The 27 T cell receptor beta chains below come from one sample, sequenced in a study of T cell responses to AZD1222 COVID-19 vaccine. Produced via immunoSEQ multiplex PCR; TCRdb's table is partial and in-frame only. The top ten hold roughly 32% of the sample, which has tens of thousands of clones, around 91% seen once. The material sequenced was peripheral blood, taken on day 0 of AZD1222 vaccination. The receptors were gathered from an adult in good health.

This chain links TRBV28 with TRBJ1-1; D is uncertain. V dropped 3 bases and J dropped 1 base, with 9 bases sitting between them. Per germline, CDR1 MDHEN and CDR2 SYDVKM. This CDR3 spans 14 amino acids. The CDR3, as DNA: TGTGCCAGCAGTTTTTCGGAGGGGAACACTGAAGCTTTCTTT. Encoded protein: CASSFSEGNTEAFF.

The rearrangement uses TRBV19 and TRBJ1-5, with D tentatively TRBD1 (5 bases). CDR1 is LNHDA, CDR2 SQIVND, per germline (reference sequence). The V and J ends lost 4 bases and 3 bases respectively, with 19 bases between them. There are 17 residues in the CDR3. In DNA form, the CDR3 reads TGTGCCAGTAGTAGAGGGTTCACAGGCGGGATCAATCAGCCCCAGCATTTT. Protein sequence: CASSRGFTGGINQPQHF. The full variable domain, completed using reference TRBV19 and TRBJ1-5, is DGGITQSPKYLFRKEGQNVTLSCEQNLNHDAMYWYRQDPGQGLRLIYYSQIVNDFQKGDIAEGYSVSREKKESFPLTVTSAQKNPTAFYLCASSRGFTGGINQPQHFGDGTRLSIL.

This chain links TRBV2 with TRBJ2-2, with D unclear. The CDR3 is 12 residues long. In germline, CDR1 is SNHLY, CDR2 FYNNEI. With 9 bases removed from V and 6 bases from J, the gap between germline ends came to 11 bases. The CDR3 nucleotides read TGTGCCAGTTCGATGGGCCCCGGGGAGCTGTTTTTT. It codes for CASSMGPGELFF.

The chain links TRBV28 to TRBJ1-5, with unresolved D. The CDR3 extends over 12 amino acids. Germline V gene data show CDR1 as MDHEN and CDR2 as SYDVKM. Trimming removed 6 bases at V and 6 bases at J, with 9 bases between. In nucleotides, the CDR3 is TGTGCCAGCAGACTTGGAGGTCAGCCCCAGCATTTT. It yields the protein CASRLGGQPQHF.

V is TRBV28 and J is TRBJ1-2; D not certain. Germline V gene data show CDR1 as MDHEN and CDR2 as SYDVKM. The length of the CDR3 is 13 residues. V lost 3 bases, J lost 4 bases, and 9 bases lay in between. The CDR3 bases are TGTGCCAGCAGTTTGGGTCGGGGCTATGGCTACACCTTC. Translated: CASSLGRGYGYTF.

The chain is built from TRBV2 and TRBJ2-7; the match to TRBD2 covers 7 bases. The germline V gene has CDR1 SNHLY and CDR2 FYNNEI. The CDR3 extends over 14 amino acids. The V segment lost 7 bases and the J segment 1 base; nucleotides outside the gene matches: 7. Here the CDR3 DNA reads TGTGCCAGCACCCGGGACTACCTTTCCTACGAGCAGTACTTC. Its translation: CASTRDYLSYEQYF. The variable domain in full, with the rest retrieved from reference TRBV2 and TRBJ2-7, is EPEVTQTPSHQVTQMGQEVILRCVPISNHLYFYWYRQILGQKVEFLVSFYNNEISEKSEIFDDQFSVERPDGSNFTLKIRSTKLEDSAMYFCASTRDYLSYEQYFGPGTRLTVT.

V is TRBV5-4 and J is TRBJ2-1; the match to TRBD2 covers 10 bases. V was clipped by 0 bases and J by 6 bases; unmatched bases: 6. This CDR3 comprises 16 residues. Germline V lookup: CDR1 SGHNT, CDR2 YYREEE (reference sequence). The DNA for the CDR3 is TGTGCCAGCAGCTTGGATAGCGGGAGGCCGTCCAATGAGCAGTTCTTC. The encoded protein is CASSLDSGRPSNEQFF.

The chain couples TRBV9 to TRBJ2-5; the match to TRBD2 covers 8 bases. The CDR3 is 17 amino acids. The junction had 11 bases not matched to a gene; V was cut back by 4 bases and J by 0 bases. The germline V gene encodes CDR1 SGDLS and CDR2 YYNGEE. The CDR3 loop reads CASSLSGGGEYQETQYF. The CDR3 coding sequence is TGTGCCAGCAGCTTAAGCGGGGGCGGGGAGTACCAAGAGACCCAGTACTTC.

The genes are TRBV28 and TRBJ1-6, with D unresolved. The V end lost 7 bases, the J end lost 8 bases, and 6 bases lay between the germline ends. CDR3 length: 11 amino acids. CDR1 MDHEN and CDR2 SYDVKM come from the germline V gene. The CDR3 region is CASKTDSPLHF. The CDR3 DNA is TGTGCCAGCAAGACTGATTCACCCCTCCACTTT.

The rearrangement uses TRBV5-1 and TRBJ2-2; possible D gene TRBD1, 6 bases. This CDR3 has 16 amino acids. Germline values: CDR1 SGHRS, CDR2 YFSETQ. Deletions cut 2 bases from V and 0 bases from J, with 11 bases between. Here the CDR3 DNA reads TGCGCCAGCAGCTTAACGGGACACCCGAACACCGGGGAGCTGTTTTTT. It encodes CASSLTGHPNTGELFF.

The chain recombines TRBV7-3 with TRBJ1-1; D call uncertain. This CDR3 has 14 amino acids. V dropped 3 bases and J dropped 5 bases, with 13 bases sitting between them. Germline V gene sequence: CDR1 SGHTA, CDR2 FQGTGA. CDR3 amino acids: CASSFYKEETEAFF. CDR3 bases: TGTGCCAGCAGCTTTTACAAGGAGGAGACTGAAGCTTTCTTT. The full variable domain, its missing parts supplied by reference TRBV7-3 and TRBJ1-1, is GAGVSQTPSNKVTEKGKYVELRCDPISGHTALYWYRQSLGQGPEFLIYFQGTGAADDSGLPNDRFFAVRPEGSVSTLKIQRTERGDSAVYLCASSFYKEETEAFFGQGTRLTVV.

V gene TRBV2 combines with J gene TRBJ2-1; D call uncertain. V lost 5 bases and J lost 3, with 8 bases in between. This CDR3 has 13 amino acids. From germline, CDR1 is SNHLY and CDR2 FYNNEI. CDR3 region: CASSRQNYNEQFF. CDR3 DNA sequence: TGTGCCAGCAGTCGGCAGAACTACAATGAGCAGTTCTTC.

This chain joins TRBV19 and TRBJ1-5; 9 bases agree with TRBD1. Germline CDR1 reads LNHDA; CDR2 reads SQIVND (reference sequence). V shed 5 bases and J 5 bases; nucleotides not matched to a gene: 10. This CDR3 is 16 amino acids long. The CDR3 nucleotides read TGTGCCAGTAGTTCGGGGACAGGGCGACACTATCAGCCCCAGCATTTT. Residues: CASSSGTGRHYQPQHF.

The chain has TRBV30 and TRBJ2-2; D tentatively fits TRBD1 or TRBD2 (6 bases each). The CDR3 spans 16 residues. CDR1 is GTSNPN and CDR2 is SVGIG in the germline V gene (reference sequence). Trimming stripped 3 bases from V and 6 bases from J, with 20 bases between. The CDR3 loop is CAWSPRSQGRPGELFF. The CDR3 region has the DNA TGTGCCTGGAGCCCCAGGAGTCAGGGGAGGCCCGGGGAGCTGTTTTTT.

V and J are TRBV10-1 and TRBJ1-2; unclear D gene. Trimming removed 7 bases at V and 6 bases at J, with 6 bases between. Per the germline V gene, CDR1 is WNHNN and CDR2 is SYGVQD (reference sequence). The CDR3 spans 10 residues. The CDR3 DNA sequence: TGCGCCAGCAACCTTCATGGCTACACCTTC. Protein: CASNLHGYTF.

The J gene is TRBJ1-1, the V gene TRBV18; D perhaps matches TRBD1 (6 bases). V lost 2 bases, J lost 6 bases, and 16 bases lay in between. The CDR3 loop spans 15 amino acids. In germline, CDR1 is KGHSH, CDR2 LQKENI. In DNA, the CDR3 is TGTGCCAGCTCACCAGTGGGGGGCGCGGGCCCTGAAGCTTTCTTT. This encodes CASSPVGGAGPEAFF.

The CDR3 loop reads CASRDGTSLSETQYF. The CDR3 DNA reads TGTGCCAGCAGGGACGGGACGTCGCTATCGGAGACCCAGTACTTC. The chain recombines TRBV28 with TRBJ2-5; D possibly uses TRBD1 or TRBD2 (5 bases each). In germline, CDR1 is MDHEN, CDR2 SYDVKM. The CDR3 is made up of 15 amino acids. V lost 6 bases and J lost 5, with 19 bases in between.

DNA for the CDR3: TGTGCCACCTCCTGGGGGGGGGACAGGAGTACCTACGAGCAGTACTTC. Translated, it gives CATSWGGDRSTYEQYF. The chain carries TRBV11-1 and TRBJ2-7; D might be TRBD1 (8 bases). This CDR3 comprises 16 residues. V lost 10 bases and J lost 2, with 24 bases in between. Germline CDR1 reads SGHAT; CDR2 reads FQDESV (reference sequence).

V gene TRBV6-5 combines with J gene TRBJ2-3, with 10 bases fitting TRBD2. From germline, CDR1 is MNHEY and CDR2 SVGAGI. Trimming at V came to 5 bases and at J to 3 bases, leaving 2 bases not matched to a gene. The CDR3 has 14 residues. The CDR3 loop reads CASSPGLATDTQYF. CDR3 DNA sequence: TGTGCCAGCAGTCCGGGACTAGCGACAGATACGCAGTATTTT.

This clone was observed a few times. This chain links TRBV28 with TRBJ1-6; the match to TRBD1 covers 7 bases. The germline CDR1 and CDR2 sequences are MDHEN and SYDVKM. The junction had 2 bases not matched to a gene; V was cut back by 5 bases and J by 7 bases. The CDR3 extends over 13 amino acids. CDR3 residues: CASSPGQNSPLHF. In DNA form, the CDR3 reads TGTGCCAGCAGTCCGGGACAGAATTCACCCCTCCACTTT.

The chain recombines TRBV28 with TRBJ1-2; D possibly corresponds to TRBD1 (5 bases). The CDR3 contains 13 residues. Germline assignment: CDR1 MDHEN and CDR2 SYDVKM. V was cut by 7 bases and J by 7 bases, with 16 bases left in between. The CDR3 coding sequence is TGTGCCAGCATTCGCCAGAGGGGCGTTGGCTACACCTTC. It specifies CASIRQRGVGYTF.

This chain's CDR3 is CATSTTGTNYGYTF. The CDR3, as DNA: TGTGCCACCAGCACAACAGGGACTAACTATGGCTACACCTTC. J is TRBJ1-2 and V is TRBV15; tentative D call: TRBD1 (6 bases). The CDR3 totals 14 residues. Trimming cost V 4 bases and J 0 bases, with 9 bases left between them. Germline V lookup: CDR1 LNHNV, CDR2 YYDKDF (reference sequence). Together with reference TRBV15 and TRBJ1-2, the CDR3 gives the full variable domain: DAMVIQNPRYQVTQFGKPVTLSCSQTLNHNVMYWYQQKSSQAPKLLFHYYDKDFNNEADTPDNFQSRRPNTSFCFLDIRSPGLGDTAMYLCATSTTGTNYGYTFGSGTRLTVV.

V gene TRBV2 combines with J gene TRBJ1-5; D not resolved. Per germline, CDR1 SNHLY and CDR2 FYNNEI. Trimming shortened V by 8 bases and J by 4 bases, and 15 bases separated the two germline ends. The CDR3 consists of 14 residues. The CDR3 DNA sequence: TGTGCCAGCTCTGAAGGGTTCCCGAATCAGCCCCAGCATTTT. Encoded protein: CASSEGFPNQPQHF.

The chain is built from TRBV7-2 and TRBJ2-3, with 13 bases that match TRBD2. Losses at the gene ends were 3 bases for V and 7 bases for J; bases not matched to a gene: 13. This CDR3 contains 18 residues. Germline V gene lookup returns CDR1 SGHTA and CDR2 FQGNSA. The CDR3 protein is CASSFSPPGTSGANTQYF. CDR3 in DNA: TGTGCCAGCAGCTTTAGTCCTCCTGGGACTAGCGGGGCAAATACGCAGTATTTT.

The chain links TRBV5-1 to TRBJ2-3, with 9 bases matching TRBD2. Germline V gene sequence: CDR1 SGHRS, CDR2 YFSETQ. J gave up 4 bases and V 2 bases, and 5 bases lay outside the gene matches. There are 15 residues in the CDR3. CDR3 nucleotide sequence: TGCGCCAGCAGCTTACGGCGGGAGGGCCCAGATACGCAGTATTTT. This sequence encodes CASSLRREGPDTQYF. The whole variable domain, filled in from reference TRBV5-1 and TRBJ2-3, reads KAGVTQTPRYLIKTRGQQVTLSCSPISGHRSVSWYQQTPGQGLQFLFEYFSETQRNKGNFPGRFSGRQFSNSRSEMNVSTLELGDSALYLCASSLRREGPDTQYFGPGTRLTVL.

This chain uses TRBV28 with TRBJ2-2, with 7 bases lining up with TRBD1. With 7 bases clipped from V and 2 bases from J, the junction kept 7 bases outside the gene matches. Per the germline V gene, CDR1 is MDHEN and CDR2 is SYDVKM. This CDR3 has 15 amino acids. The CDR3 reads CASTLDRINTGELFF. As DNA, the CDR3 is TGTGCCAGCACCCTGGACAGGATAAACACCGGGGAGCTGTTTTTT.

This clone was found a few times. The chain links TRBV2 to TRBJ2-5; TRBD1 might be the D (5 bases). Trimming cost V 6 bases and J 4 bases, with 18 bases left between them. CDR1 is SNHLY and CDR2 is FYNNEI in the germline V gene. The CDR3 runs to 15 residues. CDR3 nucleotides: TGTGCCAGCAGCGACTTAGGGGCATTTGGAGAGACCCAGTACTTC. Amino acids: CASSDLGAFGETQYF.